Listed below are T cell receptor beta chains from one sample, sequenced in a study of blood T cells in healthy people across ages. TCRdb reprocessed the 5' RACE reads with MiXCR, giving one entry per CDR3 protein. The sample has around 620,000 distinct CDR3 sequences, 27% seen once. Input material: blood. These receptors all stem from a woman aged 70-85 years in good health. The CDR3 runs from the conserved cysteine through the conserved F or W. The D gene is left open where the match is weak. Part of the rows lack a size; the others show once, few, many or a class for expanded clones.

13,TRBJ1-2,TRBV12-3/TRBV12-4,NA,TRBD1,TGTGCCAGCAGGGCGAGAGGGGGCCGCGGCTACACCTTC,CASRARGGRGYTF
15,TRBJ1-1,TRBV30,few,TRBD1,TGTGCCTGGAGTACCTACAGGGGCTGGATGGCTGAAGCTTTCTTT,CAWSTYRGWMAEAFF
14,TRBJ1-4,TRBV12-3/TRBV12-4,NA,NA,TGTGCCTGCAGTCTGGACGGCCTTTTCCAAAAACTGTTTTTT,CACSLDGLFQKLFF
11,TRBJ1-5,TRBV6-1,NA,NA,TGTGCCAGCAGTGATGAGCAGCCCCAGCATTTT,CASSDEQPQHF
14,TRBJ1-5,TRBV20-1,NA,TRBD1,TGCAGTGCTAGGACCGGGACAGGGGATCAGCCCCAGCATTTT,CSARTGTGDQPQHF
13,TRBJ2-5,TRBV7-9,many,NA,TGTGCCAGCAGCTTACAGGATCAAGAGACCCAGTACTTC,CASSLQDQETQYF
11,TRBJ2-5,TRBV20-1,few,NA,TGCAGTGCTAGAAAGGAAGAGACCCAGTACTTC,CSARKEETQYF
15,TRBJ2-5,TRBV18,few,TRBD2,TGTGCCAGCTCGCCCGTGCTAGCGGGGGAAGAGACCCAGTACTTC,CASSPVLAGEETQYF
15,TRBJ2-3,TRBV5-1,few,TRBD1,TGCGCCAGCAGCTTGGAGGGACAGCGCACAGATACGCAGTATTTT,CASSLEGQRTDTQYF
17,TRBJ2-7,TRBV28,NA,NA,TGTGCCAGCAGCCCGTCCTTACAGGGACGTCGCTCCTACGAGCAGTACTTC,CASSPSLQGRRSYEQYF